The 8 T cell receptor beta chains presented below share a single source sample, sequenced in a study of blood T cell repertoires in COVID-19. Sequenced by immunoSEQ multiplex PCR; TCRdb stores in-frame clones only, minus some. Of 60,000 to 85,000 clones in the sample, 86% were seen once. The sequenced material came from peripheral blood. Receptors originate from a human donor in a cohort sampled during active COVID-19.

The chain has TRBV28 and TRBJ2-7; 9 bases are a match to TRBD2. Germline CDR1 is MDHEN and CDR2 is SYDVKM. V was pared by 3 bases and J by 0 bases, with 6 bases of the junction left unmatched. This CDR3 spans 16 amino acids. CDR3 DNA sequence: TGTGCCAGCAGTTTGGGGCTACTAGCGGGCTCCTACGAGCAGTACTTC. Its protein product is CASSLGLLAGSYEQYF.

The chain uses TRBV4-1 and TRBJ1-6; 7 positions match TRBD1. After removal of 10 bases from V and 7 bases from J, the junction contained 13 bases not matched to a gene. Germline-derived CDR1 and CDR2 are MGHRA and YSYEKL. CDR3 length: 15 residues. The CDR3 region is CANPKGGQYNSPLHF. CDR3 sequence (DNA): TGCGCCAACCCAAAGGGGGGACAGTACAATTCACCCCTCCACTTT.

The chain has TRBV18 and TRBJ2-7, with TRBD2 matching 13 bases. CDR1 and CDR2 (germline): KGHSH, LQKENI. The V and J ends lost 6 bases and 0 bases, in that order; junction bases with no gene match: 8. The CDR3 is made up of 17 amino acids. CDR3 residues: CASSKGTSGVYSYEQYF. CDR3 bases: TGTGCCAGCTCGAAGGGGACTAGCGGGGTCTACTCCTACGAGCAGTACTTC.

The chain employs TRBV12-3 or TRBV12-4 and TRBJ1-1; 8 bases line up with TRBD1. V was clipped by 5 bases and J by 8 bases; unmatched bases: 4. The CDR3 extends over 12 amino acids. The CDR3 coding sequence is TGTGCCAGCAGTCCCGGACAGGGCGAAGCTTTCTTT. Its protein product is CASSPGQGEAFF.

The rearrangement links TRBV14 to TRBJ2-7, with a weak D call TRBD1 (5 bases). V was shortened by 1 base and J by 3 bases, with 19 bases between the two germline ends. Germline CDR1 SGHDN, CDR2 FVKESK. There are 17 residues in the CDR3. The CDR3 region is CASSQGTSTDLGYEQYF. The DNA of the CDR3 is TGTGCCAGCAGCCAAGGGACCTCGACAGATCTTGGCTACGAGCAGTACTTC.

The chain carries TRBV12-3 or TRBV12-4 and TRBJ2-7, with TRBD2 as a possible D gene (5 bases). Trimming pared 3 bases from V and 5 bases from J, leaving 11 bases between. CDR3 size: 13 residues. For the CDR3, the DNA is TGTGCCAGCAGTTTGGGAGCGAACGACGAGCAGTACTTC. Protein: CASSLGANDEQYF.

The chain carries TRBV2 and TRBJ2-5, with unresolved D. The ends were cut back, 3 bases at V and 5 bases at J, with 4 bases in the middle. The length of the CDR3 is 11 residues. Germline V lookup: CDR1 SNHLY, CDR2 FYNNEI. This CDR3 reads CASSDMETQYF. The CDR3 DNA reads as TGTGCCAGCAGTGATATGGAGACCCAGTACTTC. Looking up the rest from reference TRBV2 and TRBJ2-5 gives the full variable domain: EPEVTQTPSHQVTQMGQEVILRCVPISNHLYFYWYRQILGQKVEFLVSFYNNEISEKSEIFDDQFSVERPDGSNFTLKIRSTKLEDSAMYFCASSDMETQYFGPGTRLLVL.

The gene calls are TRBV27 and TRBJ2-6, with TRBD1 as a possible D gene (6 bases). Per germline, CDR1 MNHEY and CDR2 SMNVEV (reference sequence). The CDR3 extends over 17 amino acids. Trimming pared 6 bases from V and 0 bases from J, leaving 15 bases between. CDR3 in amino acids: CASSLGQINSGANVLTF. The CDR3, as DNA: TGTGCCAGCAGCCTTGGACAGATCAACTCTGGGGCCAACGTCCTGACTTTC.